The 22 T cell receptor beta chains in this list originate from one sample, sequenced in a study of blood T cell repertoires in COVID-19. Data came from immunoSEQ multiplex PCR; TCRdb stores just in-frame clones and leaves some out. The sample yields 140,000 or so clones, 87% seen once. Sequenced sample: peripheral blood. All receptors derive from a man over 45 who had recovered from COVID-19.

V usage is TRBV25-1 and J usage is TRBJ2-7, with D perhaps TRBD1 (6 bases). Germline CDR1 reads MGHDK; CDR2 reads SYGVNS. Trimming cost V 4 bases and J 5 bases, with 12 bases left between them. The CDR3 is made up of 13 amino acids. The CDR3 coding sequence is TGTGCCAGCAGTGCACAGGGTTTCAACGAGCAGTACTTC. This sequence encodes CASSAQGFNEQYF.

The rearrangement uses TRBV12-3 or TRBV12-4 and TRBJ2-5, with D possibly matching TRBD1 (6 bases). The CDR3 runs to 12 residues. Trimming stripped 5 bases from V and 5 bases from J, with 9 bases between. CDR3 sequence reads: CASSIDRETQYF. The CDR3 DNA reads as TGTGCCAGCAGTATCGACAGGGAGACCCAGTACTTC.

The chain uses TRBV7-9 and TRBJ2-1; the match to TRBD1 covers 7 bases. CDR3 length: 16 residues. Germline V gene data show CDR1 as SEHNR and CDR2 as FQNEAQ (reference sequence). Trimming took 6 bases from V and 4 from J; bases not matched to a gene: 12. This CDR3 reads CASRPRGSANYNEQFF. The DNA for the CDR3 is TGTGCCAGCAGACCCAGGGGGAGCGCGAATTACAATGAGCAGTTCTTC.

The chain combines TRBV5-6 with TRBJ2-2, with TRBD1 matching over 9 bases. Germline lookup yields CDR1 SGHDT and CDR2 YYEEEE. The CDR3 runs to 16 residues. The junction had 4 bases not matched to a gene; V was cut back by 0 bases and J by 4 bases. Here the CDR3 reads CASSLGQGGSTGELFF. The CDR3 DNA follows: TGTGCCAGCAGCTTGGGACAGGGGGGCAGCACCGGGGAGCTGTTTTTT.

The rearrangement joins TRBV5-1 to TRBJ1-4; D remains unclear. Germline CDR1 is SGHRS and CDR2 is YFSETQ. The CDR3 length is 13 residues. The V end lost 8 bases, the J end lost 8 bases, and 16 bases lay between the germline ends. For the CDR3, the DNA is TGCGCCAGTGCGGAAGGCGCCCCCGAAAAACTGTTTTTT. It translates to CASAEGAPEKLFF.

V gene TRBV3-1 (or the pseudogene TRBV3-2) combines with J gene TRBJ2-1, with 9 bases aligning to TRBD1. CDR1 is LGHDT, CDR2 YNNKEL, per germline (reference sequence). CDR3 size: 17 residues. Trimming at V came to 3 bases and at J to 6 bases, leaving 12 bases not matched to a gene. CDR3: CASSQGLTGGGGNEQFF. CDR3 in DNA: TGTGCCAGCAGCCAGGGATTGACAGGGGGAGGAGGCAATGAGCAGTTCTTC.

This chain joins TRBV27 and TRBJ2-3; unclear D gene. The V gene's germline CDR1 is MNHEY and CDR2 SMNVEV (reference sequence). There are 14 residues in the CDR3. With 3 bases removed from V and 5 bases from J, the gap between germline ends came to 12 bases. CDR3 residues: CASSFYSAKDTQYF. DNA of the CDR3: TGTGCCAGCAGTTTCTACTCCGCCAAAGATACGCAGTATTTT.

The V and J genes are TRBV5-4 and TRBJ2-5, with 7 positions matching TRBD1. The CDR3 extends over 15 amino acids. Germline V lookup: CDR1 SGHNT, CDR2 YYREEE (reference sequence). V dropped 0 bases and J dropped 4; count of bases not matched to a gene: 6. The CDR3 sequence: CASSLGQGDGETQYF. CDR3 DNA sequence: TGTGCCAGCAGCTTGGGACAGGGTGATGGAGAGACCCAGTACTTC. Full variable domain (rest looked up from reference TRBV5-4 and TRBJ2-5): ETGVTQSPTHLIKTRGQQVTLRCSSQSGHNTVSWYQQALGQGPQFIFQYYREEENGRGNFPPRFSGLQFPNYSSELNVNALELDDSALYLCASSLGQGDGETQYFGPGTRLLVL.

V usage is TRBV6-2 or TRBV6-3 and J usage is TRBJ1-1, with a tentative D call TRBD1 (6 bases). Germline values: CDR1 MNHEY, CDR2 SVGEGT. Trimming cost V 4 bases and J 0 bases, with 12 bases left between them. This CDR3 spans 15 amino acids. The CDR3 nucleotides are TGTGCCAGCAGTTCCTGGCGGACAGTGAACACTGAAGCTTTCTTT. This sequence encodes CASSSWRTVNTEAFF.

The rearrangement links TRBV7-2 to TRBJ2-3; 9 bases line up with TRBD1. V shed 1 base and J 6 bases; nucleotides not matched to a gene: 5. Germline CDR1 reads SGHTA; CDR2 reads FQGNSA. The CDR3 sequence is 15 residues long. The CDR3 coding sequence is TGTGCCAGCAGCTTAGGGGACAGGGACGTGGATACGCAGTATTTT. This codes for CASSLGDRDVDTQYF.

V gene TRBV5-5 combines with J gene TRBJ2-7, with 9 positions matching TRBD1. From germline, CDR1 is SGHKS and CDR2 YYEKEE (reference sequence). Unmatched junction bases numbered 7, after V lost 0 bases and J lost 6 bases. The CDR3 contains 15 residues. The CDR3 DNA reads TGTGCCAGCAGCTTGGACGCGGGGACAGGGCTCGAGCAGTACTTC. Translating gives CASSLDAGTGLEQYF.

This chain uses TRBV2 with TRBJ2-7; D uncertain. The CDR3 totals 14 residues. Deletions cut 1 base from V and 3 bases from J, with 10 bases between. From germline, CDR1 is SNHLY and CDR2 FYNNEI. This CDR3 reads CASSEGIRHYEQYF. In nucleotides, the CDR3 is TGTGCCAGCAGTGAAGGGATACGACACTACGAGCAGTACTTC.

CDR3 DNA: TGTGCCAGCTCCAGGGAACCTGAGCAGTTCTTC. Translated: CASSREPEQFF. The V and J genes are TRBV12-3 or TRBV12-4 and TRBJ2-1; weak D call: TRBD1 (5 bases). Trimming left V 8 bases short and J 9 bases short, with 11 bases between. CDR3 length equals 11 residues.

This chain joins TRBV21-1 and TRBJ2-7; TRBD2, the table's D call, was not compared with the DNA. TRBV21-1 is given as a pseudogene. The CDR3 is made up of 21 amino acids. The CDR3 DNA follows: TGTGCCAGCAGCAAAGAAGGGATCAAAAGGTTCAAGGATCGGGGGTCCTACGAGCAGTACTTC. Translated, it gives CASSKEGIKRFKDRGSYEQYF.

V usage is TRBV30 and J usage is TRBJ2-2; tentative D call: TRBD1 (6 bases). The CDR3 has 17 amino acids. Trimming removed 4 bases at V and 0 bases at J, with 18 bases between. Germline CDR1 reads GTSNPN; CDR2 reads SVGIG (reference sequence). CDR3 sequence (DNA): TGTGCCTGGAAGCCCCTCACAGGGCGGTCGAACACCGGGGAGCTGTTTTTT. Its translation is CAWKPLTGRSNTGELFF.

The CDR3 coding sequence is TGTGCCAGCAGCTTAATTGGGGGCAATGACTATGGCTACACCTTC. Amino acids: CASSLIGGNDYGYTF. The V call is TRBV7-2, the J call TRBJ1-2; D is perhaps TRBD1 (6 bases). Germline loops: CDR1 SGHTA, CDR2 FQGNSA. Trimming removed 2 bases at V and 3 bases at J, with 13 bases between. The CDR3 contains 15 residues.

V and J are TRBV6-5 and TRBJ1-1; weak D call: TRBD1 (6 bases). In germline, CDR1 is MNHEY, CDR2 SVGAGI. The ends were cut back, 0 bases at V and 6 bases at J, with 11 bases in the middle. This CDR3 region has 14 residues. DNA for the CDR3: TGTGCCAGCAGTTACTCGAGTTGGGGGCCTGAAGCTTTCTTT. Its protein product is CASSYSSWGPEAFF.

This sequence joins TRBV5-1 and TRBJ2-5; D might be TRBD2 (7 bases). The germline CDR1 and CDR2 sequences are SGHRS and YFSETQ. This CDR3 has 15 residues. Trimming took off 2 bases at V and 5 bases at J, with 16 bases between the two ends. DNA of the CDR3: TGCGCCAGCAGCTTCTCGGGGGGCGCGTATGAGACCCAGTACTTC. Protein product: CASSFSGGAYETQYF.

The CDR3 spells CSVEEGQGAPGELFF. The CDR3 DNA follows: TGCAGCGTTGAAGAGGGACAGGGGGCTCCCGGGGAGCTGTTTTTT. The chain links TRBV29-1 to TRBJ2-2, with TRBD1 identical over 12 bases. CDR3 size: 15 residues. Germline V CDR1 and CDR2: SQVTM, ANQGSEA. V trimming: 0 bases; J trimming: 6 bases; junction bases outside the gene matches: 2.

The J gene is TRBJ2-7, the V gene TRBV11-2; 10 nucleotides line up with TRBD1. The CDR3 contains 15 residues. V shed 7 bases and J 2 bases; nucleotides not matched to a gene: 8. The germline CDR1 and CDR2 sequences are SGHAT and FQNNGV. The CDR3, as DNA: TGTGCCAGCAAAGGGACAGGGGACATAACCTACGAGCAGTACTTC. Translation gives CASKGTGDITYEQYF.

The CDR3 DNA reads TGTGCCAGCAGCTTGCAAGGGGCGCGTACAGATACGCAGTATTTT. Its protein is CASSLQGARTDTQYF. The V and J genes are TRBV5-4 and TRBJ2-3; D perhaps matches TRBD1 (5 bases). Germline V gives CDR1 SGHNT, CDR2 YYREEE (reference sequence). CDR3 length equals 15 residues. Between the trimmed V and J ends, which lost 1 base and 3 bases, there was a span of 12 bases.

This clone came up a few times. J is TRBJ1-3 and V is TRBV4-1, with TRBD1 as a possible D gene (6 bases). V was cut by 2 bases and J by 0 bases, with 20 bases left in between. The CDR3 is 19 residues long. Germline lookup yields CDR1 MGHRA and CDR2 YSYEKL. For the CDR3, the DNA is TGCGCCAGCAGCCAAATTTTATTGGGAACAGGGTCCTCTGGAAACACCATATATTTT. It codes for CASSQILLGTGSSGNTIYF.